This record concerns one T cell receptor beta chain sequence. The antigen it binds to is not known. Base qualities are not at hand, and no much larger clone is one base apart. The sample comes from a study of blood T cell repertoires in COVID-19 (dated by TCRdb to the early 2020s). Notes on the research overall: The collaborator samples originated in the United States, Italy and Spain and spanned the acute and convalescent phases of COVID-19. The material from the prospective study consisted of cDNA or gDNA derived from T cells, B-cell-depleted T cells, or PBMCs. Samples came from the ongoing ImmuneRACE study (first 160 participants) plus 1,254 subjects from 6 global collaborators. Deeply sampled blood TCRbeta repertoires from subjects exposed to, actively infected with, or recovered from COVID-19 were included in the dataset. HLA class I and class II types, where available, came from metadata supplied by the sample provider rather than from assay-based typing. A freely available public database, intended as a resource for researchers studying the immune response to SARS-CoV-2, is where the repertoires were released. Nearly every sample came with metadata listing a de-identified subject ID, COVID-19 status, age in years and sex. What the authors observed across the whole study: The quantity of clinical and demographic metadata differed by source and by participant and was supplied without curation.

The CDR3, from cysteine to phenylalanine, totals 14 residues. Only CDR3 DNA is held: 42 bases, read in frame from base 1. Looking up the germline V gene yields CDR1 MNHEY and CDR2 SVGAGI. The junction shows trimming of 4 bases on V and 4 bases on J, plus 11 bases between the germline ends. Collaborating institutions collected whole blood in K2EDTA tubes following their own protocols. Collaborator samples were shipped for TCRbeta analysis as frozen whole blood, isolated PBMCs, or DNA extracted from either sample type. The immunoSEQ Assay, a bias-controlled multiplex PCR, was used to amplify TCRbeta CDR3 regions from genomic DNA. The authors' analysis ran thus. The number of nucleated cells in each sample was estimated from the amplification of reference gene primers within the assay. To quantify the absolute abundance of each unique TCRbeta CDR3 rearrangement, sequence reads were collapsed and filtered. For each sample, productive Simpson clonality was calculated by taking the square root of Simpson's diversity index across productive rearrangements. Entries here come from immuneACCESS through TCRdb and include only in-frame sequences with V and J called. Some clones fail to appear in such tables; in the studies checked, an unresolved V gene covers under half of the shortfall, and the cause of the remainder is unknown. V, J and clone size were drawn from that table, and D and trimming were deduced from the DNA. The sample profile shows tens of thousands of clones; roughly 90% of them were found once. The ten largest clonotypes hold 10% to 15% of the sample.

Recombination linked TRBV6-5 to TRBJ1-5, and perhaps TRBD1 as D gene, on 6 matching bases. The TCR was taken from a man older than 75 with acute or convalescent COVID-19. The source material was peripheral blood. This receptor carries the CDR3 CASSLNRDNQPQHF. Read as DNA, the sequence is TGTGCCAGCAGTTTAAACAGGGATAATCAGCCCCAGCATTTT.